This record concerns one TCR beta chain sequence. This specimen belongs to a study of OX40 agonist ivuxolimab in advanced cancers. Turning to the study itself: The patients got ivuxolimab, which is an agonistic anti-OX40 (CD134) antibody. Three dose-escalation patients had partial responses: one with hepatocellular carcinoma and two with cutaneous melanoma.

Measured with immunoSEQ multiplex PCR; TCRdb has only the in-frame clones, and not every one. The table includes fewer than 100,000 clones, about four fifths detected once. The V end was cut by 5 bases, the J end by 5 bases, with 13 bases between. The CDR3 is 14 amino acids. CDR1 SGHDT and CDR2 YYEEEE come from the germline V gene. The sequence was collected from an adult with an advanced solid tumor such as melanoma, head and neck, liver or kidney cancer. V and J are TRBV5-6 and TRBJ2-2, with a tentative D call TRBD2 (5 bases). This sample comprised CD4+ or CD8+ T cells sorted from blood, obtained in a trial of the OX40 agonist ivuxolimab. The CDR3 bases are TGTGCCAGCAGGGGAACCGGGGAAACCGGGGAGCTGTTTTTT. This codes for CASRGTGETGELFF.